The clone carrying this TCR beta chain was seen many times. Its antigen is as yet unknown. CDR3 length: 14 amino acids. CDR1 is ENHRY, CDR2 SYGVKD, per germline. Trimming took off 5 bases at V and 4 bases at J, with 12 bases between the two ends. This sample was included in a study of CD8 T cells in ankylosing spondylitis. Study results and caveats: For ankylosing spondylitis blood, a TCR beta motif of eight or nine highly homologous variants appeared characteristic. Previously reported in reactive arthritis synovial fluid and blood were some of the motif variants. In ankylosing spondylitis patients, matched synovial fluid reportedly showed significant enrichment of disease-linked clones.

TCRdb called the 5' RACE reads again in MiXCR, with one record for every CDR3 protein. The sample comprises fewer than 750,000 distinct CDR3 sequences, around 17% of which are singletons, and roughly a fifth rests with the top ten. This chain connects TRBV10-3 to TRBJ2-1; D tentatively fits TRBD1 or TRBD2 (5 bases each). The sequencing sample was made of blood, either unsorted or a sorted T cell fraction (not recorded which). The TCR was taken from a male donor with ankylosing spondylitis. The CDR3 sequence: CAISYRDRYNEQFF. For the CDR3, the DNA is TGTGCCATCAGTTACCGGGACCGGTACAATGAGCAGTTCTTC.